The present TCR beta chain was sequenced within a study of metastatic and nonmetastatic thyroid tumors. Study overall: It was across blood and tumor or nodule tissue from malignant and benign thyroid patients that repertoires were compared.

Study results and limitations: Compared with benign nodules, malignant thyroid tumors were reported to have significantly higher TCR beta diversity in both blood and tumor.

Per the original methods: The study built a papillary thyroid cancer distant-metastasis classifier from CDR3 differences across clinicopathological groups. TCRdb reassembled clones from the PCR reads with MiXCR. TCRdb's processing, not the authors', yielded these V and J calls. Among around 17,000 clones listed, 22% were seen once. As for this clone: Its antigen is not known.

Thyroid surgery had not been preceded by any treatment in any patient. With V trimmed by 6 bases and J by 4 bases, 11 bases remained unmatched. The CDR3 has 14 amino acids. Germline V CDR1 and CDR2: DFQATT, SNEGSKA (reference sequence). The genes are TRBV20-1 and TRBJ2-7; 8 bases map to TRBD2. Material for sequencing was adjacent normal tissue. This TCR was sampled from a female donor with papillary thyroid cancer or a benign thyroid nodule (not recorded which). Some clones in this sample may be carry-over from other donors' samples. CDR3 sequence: CSARTLAGAYEQYF. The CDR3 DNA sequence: TGCAGTGCCAGGACTCTAGCGGGCGCGTACGAGCAGTACTTC.